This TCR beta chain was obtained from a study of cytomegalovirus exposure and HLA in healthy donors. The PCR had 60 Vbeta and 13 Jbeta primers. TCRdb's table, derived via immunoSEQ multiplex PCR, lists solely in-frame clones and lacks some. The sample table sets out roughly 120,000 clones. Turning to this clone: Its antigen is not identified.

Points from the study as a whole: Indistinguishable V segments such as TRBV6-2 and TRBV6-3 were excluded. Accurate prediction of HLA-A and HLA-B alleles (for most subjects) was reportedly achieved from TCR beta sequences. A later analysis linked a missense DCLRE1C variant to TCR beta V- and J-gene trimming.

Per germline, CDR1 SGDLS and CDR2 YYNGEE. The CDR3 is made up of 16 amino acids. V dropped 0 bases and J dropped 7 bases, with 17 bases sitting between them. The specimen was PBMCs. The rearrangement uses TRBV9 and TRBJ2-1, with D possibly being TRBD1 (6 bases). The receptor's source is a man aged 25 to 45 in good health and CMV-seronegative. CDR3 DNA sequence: TGTGCCAGCAGCGTAGTAAGACAGGCCCTCGCGAATGAGCAGTTCTTC. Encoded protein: CASSVVRQALANEQFF.